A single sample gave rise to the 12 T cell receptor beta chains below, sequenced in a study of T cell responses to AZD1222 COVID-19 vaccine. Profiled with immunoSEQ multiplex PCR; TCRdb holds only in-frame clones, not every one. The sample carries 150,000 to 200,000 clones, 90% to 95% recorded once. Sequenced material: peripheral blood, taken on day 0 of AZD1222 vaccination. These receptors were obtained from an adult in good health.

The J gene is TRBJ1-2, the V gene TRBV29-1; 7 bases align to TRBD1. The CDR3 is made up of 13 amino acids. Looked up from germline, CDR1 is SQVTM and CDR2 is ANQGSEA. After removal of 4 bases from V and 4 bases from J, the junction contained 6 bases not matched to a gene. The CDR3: CSVGETGRYGYTF. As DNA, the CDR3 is TGCAGCGTTGGAGAGACAGGGCGCTATGGCTACACCTTC.

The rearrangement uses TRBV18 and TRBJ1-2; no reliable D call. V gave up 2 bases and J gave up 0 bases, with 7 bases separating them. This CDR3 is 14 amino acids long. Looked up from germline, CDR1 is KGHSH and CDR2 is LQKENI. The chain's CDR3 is CASSPDTSNYGYTF. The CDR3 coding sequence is TGTGCCAGCTCACCAGACACATCTAACTATGGCTACACCTTC.

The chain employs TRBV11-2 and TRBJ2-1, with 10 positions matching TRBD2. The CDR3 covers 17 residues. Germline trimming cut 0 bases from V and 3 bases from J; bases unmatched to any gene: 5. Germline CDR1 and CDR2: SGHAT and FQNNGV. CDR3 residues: CASSLEASGSLYNEQFF. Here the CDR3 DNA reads TGTGCCAGCAGCTTAGAGGCTAGCGGGAGTCTCTACAATGAGCAGTTCTTC.

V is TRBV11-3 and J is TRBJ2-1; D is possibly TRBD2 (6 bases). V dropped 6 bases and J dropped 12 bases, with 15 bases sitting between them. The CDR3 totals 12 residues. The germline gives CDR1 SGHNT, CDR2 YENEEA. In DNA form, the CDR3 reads TGTGCCAGCAGAAACCAGGCGGGACCGCAGTTCTTC. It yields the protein CASRNQAGPQFF.

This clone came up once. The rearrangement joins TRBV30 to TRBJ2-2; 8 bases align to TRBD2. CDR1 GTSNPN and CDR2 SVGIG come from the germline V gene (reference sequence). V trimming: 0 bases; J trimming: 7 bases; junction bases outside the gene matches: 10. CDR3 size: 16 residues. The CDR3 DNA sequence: TGTGCCTGGAGTGTATCTGGACTAGCCGCCGGCGGGGAGCTGTTTTTT. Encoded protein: CAWSVSGLAAGGELFF.

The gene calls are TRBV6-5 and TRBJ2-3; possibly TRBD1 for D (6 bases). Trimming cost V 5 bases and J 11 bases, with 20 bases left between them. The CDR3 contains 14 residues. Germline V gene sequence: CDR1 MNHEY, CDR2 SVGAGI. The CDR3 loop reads CASSQGHLRLGQYF. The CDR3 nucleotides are TGTGCCAGCAGTCAGGGACATCTTCGCCTCGGGCAGTATTTT.

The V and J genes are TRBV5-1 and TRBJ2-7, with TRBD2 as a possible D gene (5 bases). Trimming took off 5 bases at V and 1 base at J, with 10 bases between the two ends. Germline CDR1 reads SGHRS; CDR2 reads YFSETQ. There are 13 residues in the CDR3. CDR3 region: CASRLGASYEQYF. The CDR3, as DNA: TGCGCCAGCAGACTGGGAGCTTCCTACGAGCAGTACTTC.

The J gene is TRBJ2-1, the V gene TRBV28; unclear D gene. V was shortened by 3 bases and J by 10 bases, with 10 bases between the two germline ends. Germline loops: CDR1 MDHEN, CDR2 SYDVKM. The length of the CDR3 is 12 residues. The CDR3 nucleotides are TGTGCCAGCAGTTTGGAGAGAAGGGAGCAGTTCTTC. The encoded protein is CASSLERREQFF.

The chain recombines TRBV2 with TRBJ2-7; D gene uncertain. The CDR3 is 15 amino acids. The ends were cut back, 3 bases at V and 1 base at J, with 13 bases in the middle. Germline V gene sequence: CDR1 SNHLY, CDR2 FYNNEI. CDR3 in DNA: TGTGCCAGCAGTGAGAATTTACGCGGTTCCTACGAGCAGTACTTC. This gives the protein CASSENLRGSYEQYF.

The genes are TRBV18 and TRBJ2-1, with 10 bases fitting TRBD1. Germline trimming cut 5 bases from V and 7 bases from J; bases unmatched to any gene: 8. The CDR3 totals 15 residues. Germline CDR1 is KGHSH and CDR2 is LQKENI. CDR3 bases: TGTGCCAGCTCAAGGGACAGGGGCGGTAGAAATGAGCAGTTCTTC. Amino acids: CASSRDRGGRNEQFF.

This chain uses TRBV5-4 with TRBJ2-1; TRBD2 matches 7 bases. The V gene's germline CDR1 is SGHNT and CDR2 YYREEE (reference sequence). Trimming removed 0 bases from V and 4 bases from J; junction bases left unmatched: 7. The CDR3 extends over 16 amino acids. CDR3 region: CASSLGGGGLYNEQFF. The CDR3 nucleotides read TGTGCCAGCAGCTTGGGTGGGGGAGGGCTTTACAATGAGCAGTTCTTC.

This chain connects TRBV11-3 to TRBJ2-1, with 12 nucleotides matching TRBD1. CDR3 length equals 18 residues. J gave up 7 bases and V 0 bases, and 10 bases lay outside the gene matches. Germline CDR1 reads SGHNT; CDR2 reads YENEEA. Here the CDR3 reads CASSLDRPGQGARNEQFF. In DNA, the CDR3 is TGTGCCAGCAGCTTAGATCGCCCGGGACAGGGGGCTCGGAATGAGCAGTTCTTC.